The 16 T cell receptor beta chains listed next were all sequenced from one sample in a study of long-term antiretroviral therapy in people with HIV. Running of the v3.0 immunoSEQ assay took place at survey level. Here immunoSEQ multiplex PCR was the method, and the copy in TCRdb shows in-frame clones only, minus some. The sample holds about 22,000 clones, about 80% seen once. Source: unsorted PBMCs, taken around 5.9 years after starting antiretroviral therapy. All receptors derive from a man aged 25 to 45 with HIV.

Sample share makes this clone large (0.1 to 1%). The chain combines TRBV14 with TRBJ1-6; TRBD1 agrees at 7 bases. Germline V gene sequence: CDR1 SGHDN, CDR2 FVKESK. The CDR3 consists of 16 residues. J gave up 5 bases and V 0 bases, and 4 bases lay outside the gene matches. The CDR3 DNA is TGTGCCAGCAGCCAAGAGACAGGGAAGAATAATTCACCCCTCCACTTT. Its translation: CASSQETGKNNSPLHF. Looking up the rest from reference TRBV14 and TRBJ1-6 gives the full variable domain: EAGVTQFPSHSVIEKGQTVTLRCDPISGHDNLYWYRRVMGKEIKFLLHFVKESKQDESGMPNNRFLAERTGGTYSTLKVQPAELEDSGVYFCASSQETGKNNSPLHFGNGTRLTVT.

The chain has TRBV4-1 and TRBJ1-1; D call uncertain. Trimming left V 4 bases short and J 8 bases short, with 14 bases between. CDR3 length equals 13 residues. Germline assignment: CDR1 MGHRA and CDR2 YSYEKL. CDR3 nucleotide sequence: TGCGCCAGCAGCCTTCCAAACGGAGAGGAAGCTTTCTTT. Translation: CASSLPNGEEAFF.

The rearrangement joins TRBV6-1 to TRBJ1-4; the D is unclear. Trimming stripped 3 bases from V and 8 bases from J, with 16 bases between. In germline, CDR1 is MNHNS, CDR2 SASEGT. The CDR3 loop spans 15 amino acids. CDR3 sequence: CASSDSYGVGEKLFF. The CDR3 bases are TGTGCCAGCAGTGACTCGTACGGGGTCGGGGAAAAACTGTTTTTT.

This clone was picked up a small number of times. V usage is TRBV9 and J usage is TRBJ2-7, with D possibly matching TRBD1 (5 bases). CDR1 and CDR2 (germline): SGDLS, YYNGEE. This CDR3 spans 14 amino acids. The ends were cut back, 0 bases at V and 7 bases at J, with 14 bases in the middle. The CDR3 nucleotides are TGTGCCAGCAGCGTAGGGCAGGGTTTTGGGGAGCAGTACTTC. Protein sequence: CASSVGQGFGEQYF.

This clone was seen once. The J gene is TRBJ2-5, the V gene TRBV29-1; D possibly corresponds to TRBD1 (6 bases). Germline assignment: CDR1 SQVTM and CDR2 ANQGSEA. The CDR3 totals 13 residues. Trimming removed 2 bases at V and 1 base at J, with 8 bases between. The CDR3 nucleotides read TGCAGCGTTGAACGGACAGCCCAAGAGACCCAGTACTTC. Its protein is CSVERTAQETQYF.

This clone was seen a single time. V usage is TRBV9 and J usage is TRBJ2-6; the D is unclear. V was trimmed by 1 base and J by 1 base, leaving 6 bases between them. Germline CDR1 SGDLS, CDR2 YYNGEE. The CDR3 has 15 residues. This CDR3 reads CASSVSTSGANVLTF. The CDR3 coding sequence is TGTGCCAGCAGCGTAAGTACATCTGGGGCCAACGTCCTGACTTTC. The full variable domain, rest sourced from reference TRBV9 and TRBJ2-6, is DSGVTQTPKHLITATGQRVTLRCSPRSGDLSVYWYQQSLDQGLQFLIQYYNGEERAKGNILERFSAQQFPDLHSELNLSSLELGDSALYFCASSVSTSGANVLTFGAGSRLTVL.

The rearrangement joins TRBV5-1 to TRBJ2-1; 12 nucleotides line up with TRBD1. V lost 1 base, J lost 7 bases, and 9 bases stayed unmatched. Per germline, CDR1 SGHRS and CDR2 YFSETQ. This CDR3 has 17 residues. The CDR3 DNA follows: TGCGCCAGCAGCTTGATCCGGGACAGGGGGCTTTATAATGAGCAGTTCTTC. Amino acids: CASSLIRDRGLYNEQFF.

A single count supports this clone. This chain connects TRBV7-3 to TRBJ2-1, with 10 positions matching TRBD2. Germline V gene lookup returns CDR1 SGHTA and CDR2 FQGTGA. The junction had 6 bases not matched to a gene; V was cut back by 3 bases and J by 4 bases. The CDR3 consists of 16 residues. The CDR3: CASSLESGGAYNEQFF. The CDR3 region has the DNA TGTGCCAGCAGCTTGGAAAGCGGGGGGGCTTACAATGAGCAGTTCTTC.

The V and J genes are TRBV11-2 and TRBJ1-1; 7 bases map to TRBD1. The CDR3 has 16 amino acids. Germline values: CDR1 SGHAT, CDR2 FQNNGV. Trimming cost V 10 bases and J 5 bases; bases outside gene matches: 19. The chain's CDR3 is CAINPPTGSLRTEAFF. The CDR3 bases are TGTGCCATCAACCCTCCGACAGGGTCGCTGAGGACTGAAGCTTTCTTT.

The chain links TRBV19 to TRBJ1-2; 8 positions agree with TRBD1. The CDR3 length is 14 residues. V was pared by 5 bases and J by 5 bases, with 7 bases of the junction left unmatched. Germline CDR1 is LNHDA and CDR2 is SQIVND (reference sequence). DNA for the CDR3: TGTGCCAGTAGTGACCTCGGACAGGGATATGGCTACACCTTC. The encoded protein is CASSDLGQGYGYTF.

V gene TRBV20-1 combines with J gene TRBJ1-2; no clear D gene. CDR3 length: 11 residues. Trimming removed 6 bases at V and 0 bases at J, with 5 bases between. In germline, CDR1 is DFQATT, CDR2 SNEGSKA (reference sequence). Here the CDR3 DNA reads TGCAGTGCCCCAGCTAACTATGGCTACACCTTC. This encodes CSAPANYGYTF.

The V and J genes are TRBV30 and TRBJ1-5; possible D gene TRBD1, 5 bases. Per germline, CDR1 GTSNPN and CDR2 SVGIG (reference sequence). V was pared by 0 bases and J by 6 bases, with 12 bases between. This CDR3 has 14 residues. The CDR3 loop is CAWSVGQASQPQHF. The CDR3 region has the DNA TGTGCCTGGAGTGTGGGGCAGGCGAGTCAGCCCCAGCATTTT.

The CDR3 nucleotides are TGTGCCAGTAGTATAACCGACTACAATGAGCAGTTCTTC. Translated: CASSITDYNEQFF. The rearrangement uses TRBV19 and TRBJ2-1; D remains unclear. In germline, CDR1 is LNHDA, CDR2 SQIVND (reference sequence). Trimming stripped 2 bases from V and 3 bases from J, with 5 bases between. The CDR3 runs to 13 residues.

This chain links TRBV30 with TRBJ1-5; D perhaps matches TRBD1 (5 bases). From germline, CDR1 is GTSNPN and CDR2 SVGIG (reference sequence). Trimming cost V 0 bases and J 4 bases, with 7 bases left between them. The CDR3 is 13 amino acids. CDR3 sequence: CAWSVPGNQPQHF. The CDR3 DNA reads TGTGCCTGGAGTGTACCAGGGAATCAGCCCCAGCATTTT.

This chain uses TRBV4-2 with TRBJ2-7; D ambiguous. Germline V lookup: CDR1 LGHNA, CDR2 YNFKEQ. V was clipped by 0 bases and J by 3 bases, with 12 bases between them. The length of the CDR3 is 15 residues. For the CDR3, the DNA is TGTGCCAGCAGCCAAGATCAAGGTAGCCACTACGAGCAGTACTTC. Protein sequence: CASSQDQGSHYEQYF.

The chain carries TRBV11-2 and TRBJ2-1; unclear D gene. CDR1 SGHAT and CDR2 FQNNGV come from the germline V gene. The V and J ends lost 0 bases and 3 bases respectively, with 6 bases between them. The CDR3 is 14 amino acids. This CDR3 reads CASSLEADYNEQFF. Here the CDR3 DNA reads TGTGCCAGCAGCTTAGAGGCGGACTACAATGAGCAGTTCTTC.